The source of this T cell receptor beta chain is a study of Graves' ophthalmopathy and Graves' hyperthyroidism. Turning to the study itself: The stable label applied to hyperthyroidism with no ophthalmopathy within 18 months of follow-up.

CDR1 and CDR2 (germline): DFQATT, SNEGSKA (reference sequence). The CDR3 covers 14 residues. V lost 5 bases and J 8 bases, leaving 18 bases between the germline ends. Amplification targeted the TCR beta CDR3 regions, with RNA transcripts as the source material. HTBI primers served in a first-round RT-PCR, which a second-round multiplex PCR followed. TCRdb called the multiplex PCR reads again in MiXCR, with one record for every CDR3 protein. The data show around 1,200,000 distinct CDR3 sequences, 36% seen once. In the case of this clonotype: Its specificity is not known.

Each hyperthyroidism patient was newly diagnosed, with under 2 months' duration, and aged 18 to 65. General observations from the study: Stable hyperthyroidism and ophthalmopathy were told apart by a 13-signature model, which achieved about 88% sensitivity and roughly 76% specificity. Most thyroid clonotypes with frequency above 0.001 were detected in blood too.

Input material: peripheral blood or thyroid tissue (not recorded which). This TCR was recovered from an adult man with Graves' hyperthyroidism. The rearrangement joins TRBV20-1 to TRBJ1-4, with unresolved D. The CDR3 nucleotides are TGCAGTGCTGCGGCGATAAATTTGGGCGAAAAACTGTTTTTT. Translating it yields CSAAAINLGEKLFF.